A single sample is the source of the 14 T cell receptor beta chains below, sequenced in a study of blood T cell repertoires in COVID-19. Profiled with immunoSEQ multiplex PCR; TCRdb holds only in-frame clones, not every one. This sample has approximately 240,000 clones, with around 80% found just once. The sequenced material came from peripheral blood. These receptor sequences come from a middle-aged woman who had recovered from COVID-19.

The chain employs TRBV11-3 and TRBJ1-6; D is possibly TRBD1 (5 bases). Germline V gene lookup returns CDR1 SGHNT and CDR2 YENEEA. V was cut by 3 bases and J by 3 bases, with 9 bases left in between. The CDR3 covers 15 residues. The CDR3 reads CASSFGGLYNSPLHF. The CDR3 coding sequence is TGTGCCAGCAGCTTCGGGGGACTCTATAATTCACCCCTCCACTTT.

A note on this clone: A read error may account for a junction end that differs from germline. The V and J genes are TRBV7-7 and TRBJ2-1; D perhaps matches TRBD1 (9 bases). Germline CDR1 and CDR2: SSHAT and FNYEAQ (reference sequence). The CDR3 is made up of 15 amino acids. In DNA, the CDR3 is TGTGCTAGCAGCTTAGCGGGACAGGGAGACAATGAGCAGTTCTTC. The encoded protein is CASSLAGQGDNEQFF.

This chain's CDR3 is CASTTPQGSAGNTIYF. The CDR3 DNA reads TGTGCCAGCACCACCCCCCAGGGTTCCGCTGGAAACACCATATATTTT. This chain uses TRBV7-9 with TRBJ1-3; D is possibly TRBD1 (5 bases). The germline gives CDR1 SEHNR, CDR2 FQNEAQ (reference sequence). The CDR3 sequence is 16 residues long. The V end lost 7 bases, the J end lost 2 bases, and 18 bases lay between the germline ends.

The rearrangement joins TRBV6-1 to TRBJ2-7; tentatively, D is TRBD1 (6 bases). Germline V gives CDR1 MNHNS, CDR2 SASEGT. Trimming stripped 0 bases from V and 0 bases from J, with 9 bases between. This CDR3 comprises 15 residues. The CDR3 DNA follows: TGTGCCAGCAGTGAAGCGCAGGGGAGCTCCTACGAGCAGTACTTC. Amino acids: CASSEAQGSSYEQYF.

The chain is built from TRBV5-8 and TRBJ1-5, with 8 nucleotides matching TRBD1. This CDR3 is 15 amino acids long. Germline CDR1 and CDR2: SGHTS and YDEGEE. The V segment lost 7 bases and the J segment 0 bases; nucleotides outside the gene matches: 6. CDR3 DNA: TGTGCCAGCGAACTGGGACAGGATAGCAATCAGCCCCAGCATTTT. Translation: CASELGQDSNQPQHF.

The chain recombines TRBV3-1 (or the pseudogene TRBV3-2) with TRBJ2-2, with a tentative D call TRBD2 (6 bases). This CDR3 contains 14 residues. Trimming took 4 bases from V and 6 from J, leaving 12 bases between them. The germline V gene encodes CDR1 LGHDT and CDR2 YNNKEL (reference sequence). CDR3 DNA: TGTGCCAGCAGCCTACGCGGGGAGGCCGGGGAGCTGTTTTTT. It encodes CASSLRGEAGELFF.

V gene TRBV4-3 combines with J gene TRBJ1-3, with D possibly being TRBD1 (6 bases). V lost 0 bases and J 2 bases, leaving 8 bases between the germline ends. The CDR3 is 15 amino acids. Looked up from germline, CDR1 is LGHNA and CDR2 is YSLEER. CDR3 nucleotides: TGCGCCAGCAGCCAAGACAGGGGTGCTGGAAACACCATATATTTT. This codes for CASSQDRGAGNTIYF.

This chain links TRBV23-1 with TRBJ2-7; D gene ambiguous. TRBV23-1 is filed as an ORF, its function uncertain. CDR3 length equals 15 residues. V gave up 8 bases and J gave up 5 bases, with 22 bases separating them. Here the CDR3 DNA reads TGCGCCAGCTGCCCCTATGACAAGTTATTCGACGAGCAGTACTTC. This translates into CASCPYDKLFDEQYF.

In DNA, the CDR3 is TGTGCCAGCAGCTGGACAGGGGGCGCCGAGGCTGAAGCTTTCTTT. It yields the protein CASSWTGGAEAEAFF. The chain carries TRBV7-2 and TRBJ1-1; 11 bases fit TRBD1. The CDR3 runs 15 residues. Germline CDR1 reads SGHTA; CDR2 reads FQGNSA. V lost 4 bases, J lost 6 bases, and 7 bases stayed unmatched. Filled out from reference TRBV7-2 and TRBJ1-1, the complete variable domain reads GAGVSQSPSNKVTEKGKDVELRCDPISGHTALYWYRQSLGQGLEFLIYFQGNSAPDKSGLPSDRFSAERTGGSVSTLTIQRTQQEDSAVYLCASSWTGGAEAEAFFGQGTRLTVV.

V and J are TRBV5-4 and TRBJ2-1; TRBD2 matches 9 bases. The V gene's germline CDR1 is SGHNT and CDR2 YYREEE (reference sequence). V trimming: 4 bases; J trimming: 7 bases; junction bases outside the gene matches: 12. The CDR3 contains 16 residues. CDR3 residues: CASSPGLAIGLNEQFF. CDR3 coding DNA: TGTGCCAGCAGCCCCGGACTAGCGATAGGTTTGAATGAGCAGTTCTTC.

The V and J genes are TRBV28 and TRBJ2-1; the D gene is possibly TRBD2 (6 bases). CDR3 length equals 11 residues. Germline loops: CDR1 MDHEN, CDR2 SYDVKM. V shed 3 bases and J shed 12 bases, with 9 bases lying between them. The DNA for the CDR3 is TGTGCCAGCAGTTTTCGGGAGAGGCAGTTCTTC. Translation: CASSFRERQFF.

J is TRBJ2-5 and V is TRBV6-5, with D possibly TRBD2 on 6 matching bases. V lost 6 bases and J lost 1, with 12 bases in between. The CDR3 extends over 14 amino acids. Germline V gene data show CDR1 as MNHEY and CDR2 as SVGAGI. Here the CDR3 DNA reads TGTGCCAGCAGCGGGGGTCGGTCCCAAGAGACCCAGTACTTC. This translates into CASSGGRSQETQYF.

This clone was counted a few times. The J gene is TRBJ2-1, the V gene TRBV9; 8 nucleotides align to TRBD1. The CDR3 sequence is 14 residues long. V was clipped by 0 bases and J by 9 bases; unmatched bases: 5. Germline lookup yields CDR1 SGDLS and CDR2 YYNGEE. The CDR3 loop is CASSVAPGGFEQFF. CDR3 DNA sequence: TGTGCCAGCAGCGTAGCCCCAGGGGGCTTTGAGCAGTTCTTC.

With regard to this clone: This same CDR3 is encoded by further DNA sequences in the sample. The gene calls are TRBV7-3 and TRBJ1-2; D gene uncertain. There are 14 residues in the CDR3. V was pared by 5 bases and J by 6 bases, with 16 bases between. Germline V gene lookup returns CDR1 SGHTA and CDR2 FQGTGA. CDR3 sequence reads: CASSPTSGGNGYTF. In DNA, the CDR3 is TGTGCCAGCAGCCCCACCTCAGGAGGGAATGGCTACACCTTC.